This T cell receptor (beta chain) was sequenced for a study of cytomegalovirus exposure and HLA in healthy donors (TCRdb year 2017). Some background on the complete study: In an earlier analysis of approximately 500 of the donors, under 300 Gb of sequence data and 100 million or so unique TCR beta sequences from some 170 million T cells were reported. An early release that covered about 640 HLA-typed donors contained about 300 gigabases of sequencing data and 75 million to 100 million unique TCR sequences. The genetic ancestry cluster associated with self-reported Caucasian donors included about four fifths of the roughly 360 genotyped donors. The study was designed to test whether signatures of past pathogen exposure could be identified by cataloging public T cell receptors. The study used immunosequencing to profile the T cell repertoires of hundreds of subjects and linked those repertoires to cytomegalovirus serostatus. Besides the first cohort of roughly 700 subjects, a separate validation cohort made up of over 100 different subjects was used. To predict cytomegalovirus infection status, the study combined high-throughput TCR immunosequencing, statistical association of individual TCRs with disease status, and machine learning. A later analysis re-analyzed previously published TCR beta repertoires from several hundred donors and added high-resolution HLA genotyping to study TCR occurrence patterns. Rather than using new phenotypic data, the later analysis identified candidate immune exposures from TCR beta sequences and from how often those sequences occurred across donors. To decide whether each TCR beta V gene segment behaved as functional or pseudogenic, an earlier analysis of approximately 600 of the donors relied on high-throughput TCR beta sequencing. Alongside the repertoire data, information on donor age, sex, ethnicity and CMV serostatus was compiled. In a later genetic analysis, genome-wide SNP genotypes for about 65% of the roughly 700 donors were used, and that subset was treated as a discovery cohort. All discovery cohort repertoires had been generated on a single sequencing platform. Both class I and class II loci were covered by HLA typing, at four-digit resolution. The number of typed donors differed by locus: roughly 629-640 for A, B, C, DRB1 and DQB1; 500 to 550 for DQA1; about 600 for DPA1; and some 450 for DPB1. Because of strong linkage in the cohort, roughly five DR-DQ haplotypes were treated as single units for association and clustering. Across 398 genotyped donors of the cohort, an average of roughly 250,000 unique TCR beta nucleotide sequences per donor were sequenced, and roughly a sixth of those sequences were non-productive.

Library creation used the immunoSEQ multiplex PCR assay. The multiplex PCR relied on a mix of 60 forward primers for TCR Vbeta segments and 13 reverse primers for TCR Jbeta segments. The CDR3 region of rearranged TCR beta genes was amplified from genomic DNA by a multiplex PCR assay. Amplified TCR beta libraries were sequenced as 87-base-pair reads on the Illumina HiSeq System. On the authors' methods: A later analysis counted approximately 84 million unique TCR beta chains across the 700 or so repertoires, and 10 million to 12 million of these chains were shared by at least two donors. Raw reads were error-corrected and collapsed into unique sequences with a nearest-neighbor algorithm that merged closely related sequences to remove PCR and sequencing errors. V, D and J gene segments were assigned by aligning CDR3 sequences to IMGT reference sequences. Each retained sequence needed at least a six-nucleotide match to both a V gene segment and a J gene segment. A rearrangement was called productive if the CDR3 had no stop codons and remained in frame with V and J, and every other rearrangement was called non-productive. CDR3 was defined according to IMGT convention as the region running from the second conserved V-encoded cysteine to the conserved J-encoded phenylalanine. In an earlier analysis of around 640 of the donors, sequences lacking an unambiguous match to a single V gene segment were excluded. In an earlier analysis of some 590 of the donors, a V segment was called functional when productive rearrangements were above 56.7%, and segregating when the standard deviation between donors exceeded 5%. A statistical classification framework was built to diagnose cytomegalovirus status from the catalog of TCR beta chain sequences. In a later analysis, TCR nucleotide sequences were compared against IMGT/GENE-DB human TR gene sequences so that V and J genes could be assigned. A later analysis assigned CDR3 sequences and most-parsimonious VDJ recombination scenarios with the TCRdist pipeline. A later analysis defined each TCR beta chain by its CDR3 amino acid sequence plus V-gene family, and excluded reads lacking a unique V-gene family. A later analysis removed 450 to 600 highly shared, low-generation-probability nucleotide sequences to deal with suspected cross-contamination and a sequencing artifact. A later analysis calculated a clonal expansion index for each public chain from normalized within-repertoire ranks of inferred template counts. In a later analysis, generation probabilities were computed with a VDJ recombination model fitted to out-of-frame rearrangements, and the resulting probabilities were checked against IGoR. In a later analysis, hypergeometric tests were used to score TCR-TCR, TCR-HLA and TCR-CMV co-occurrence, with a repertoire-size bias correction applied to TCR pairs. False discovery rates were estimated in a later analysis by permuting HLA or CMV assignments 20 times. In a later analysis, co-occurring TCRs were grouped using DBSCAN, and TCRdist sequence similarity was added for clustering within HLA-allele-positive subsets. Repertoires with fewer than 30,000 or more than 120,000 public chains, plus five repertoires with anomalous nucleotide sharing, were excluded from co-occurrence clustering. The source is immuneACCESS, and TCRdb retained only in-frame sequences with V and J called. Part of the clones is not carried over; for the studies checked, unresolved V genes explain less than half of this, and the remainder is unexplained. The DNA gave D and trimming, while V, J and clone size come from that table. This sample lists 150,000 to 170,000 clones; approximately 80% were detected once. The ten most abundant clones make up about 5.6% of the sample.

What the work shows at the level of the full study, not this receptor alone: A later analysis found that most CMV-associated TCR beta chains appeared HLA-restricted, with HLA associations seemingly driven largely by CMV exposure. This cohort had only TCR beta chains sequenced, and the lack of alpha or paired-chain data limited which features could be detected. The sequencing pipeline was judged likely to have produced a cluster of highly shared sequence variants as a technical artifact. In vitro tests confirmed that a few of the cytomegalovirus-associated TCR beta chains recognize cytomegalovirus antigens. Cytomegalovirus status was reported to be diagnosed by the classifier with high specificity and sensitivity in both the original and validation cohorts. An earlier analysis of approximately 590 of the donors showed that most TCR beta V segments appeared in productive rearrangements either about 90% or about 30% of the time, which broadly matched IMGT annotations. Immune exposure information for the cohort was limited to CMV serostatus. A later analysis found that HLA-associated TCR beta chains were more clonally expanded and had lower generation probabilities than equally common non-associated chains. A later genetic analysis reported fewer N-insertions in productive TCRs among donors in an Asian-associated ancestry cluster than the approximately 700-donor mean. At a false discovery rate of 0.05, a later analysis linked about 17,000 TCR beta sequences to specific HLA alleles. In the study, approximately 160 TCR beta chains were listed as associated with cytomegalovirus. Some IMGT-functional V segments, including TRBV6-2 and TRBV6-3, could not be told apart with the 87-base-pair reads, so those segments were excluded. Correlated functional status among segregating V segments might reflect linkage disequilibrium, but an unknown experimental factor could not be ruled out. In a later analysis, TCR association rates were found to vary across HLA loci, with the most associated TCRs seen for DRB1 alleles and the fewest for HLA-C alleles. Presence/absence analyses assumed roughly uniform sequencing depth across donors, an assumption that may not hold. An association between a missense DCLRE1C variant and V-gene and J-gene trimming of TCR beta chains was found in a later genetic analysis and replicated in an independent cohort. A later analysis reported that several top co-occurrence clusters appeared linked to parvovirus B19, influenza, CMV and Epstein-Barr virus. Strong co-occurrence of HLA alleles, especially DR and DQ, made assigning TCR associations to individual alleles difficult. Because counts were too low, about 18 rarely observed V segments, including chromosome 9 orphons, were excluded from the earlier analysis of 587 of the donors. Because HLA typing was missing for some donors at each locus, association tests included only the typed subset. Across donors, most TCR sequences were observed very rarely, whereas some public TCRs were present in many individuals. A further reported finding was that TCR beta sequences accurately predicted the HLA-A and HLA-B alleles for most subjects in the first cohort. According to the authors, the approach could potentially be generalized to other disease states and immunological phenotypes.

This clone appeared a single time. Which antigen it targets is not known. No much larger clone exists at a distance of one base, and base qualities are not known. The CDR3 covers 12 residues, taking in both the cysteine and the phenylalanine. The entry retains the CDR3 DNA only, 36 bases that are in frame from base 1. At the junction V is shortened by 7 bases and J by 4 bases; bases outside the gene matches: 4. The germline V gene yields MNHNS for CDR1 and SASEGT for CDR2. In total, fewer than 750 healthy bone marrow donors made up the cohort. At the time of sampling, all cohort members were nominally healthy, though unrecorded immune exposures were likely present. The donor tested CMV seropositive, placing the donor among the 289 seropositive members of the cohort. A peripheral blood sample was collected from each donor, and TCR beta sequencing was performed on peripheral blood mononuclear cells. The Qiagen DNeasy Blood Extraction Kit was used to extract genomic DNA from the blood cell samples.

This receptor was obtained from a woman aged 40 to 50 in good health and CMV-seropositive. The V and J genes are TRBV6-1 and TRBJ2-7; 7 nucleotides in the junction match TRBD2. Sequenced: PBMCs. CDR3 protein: CASIGLVYEQYF. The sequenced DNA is TGTGCCAGCATAGGACTAGTATACGAGCAGTACTTC.